Listed below are T cell receptor beta chains from one sample, sequenced in a study of blood T cells in healthy people across ages. TCRdb passed the 5' RACE reads through MiXCR, listing each CDR3 protein once. The sample records hundreds of thousands of distinct CDR3 sequences, 45% to 50% being singletons. Sample: blood. Receptors were obtained from a woman aged 60-75 years in good health. CDR3s include the opening cysteine and the closing phenylalanine or tryptophan. Fields, in order: CDR3 DNA, CDR3 protein, clone size, V gene, D gene, J gene. The D gene is left open where the match is weak. The size field is filled for only some rows; it gives once, few, many or a size class.

CDR3 DNA: TGCGCCAGCAGCCAATGGAGAGGAGGGGGTGCGTACAATGAGCAGTACTTC
CDR3 protein: CASSQWRGGGAYNEQYF
clone size: NA
V gene: TRBV4-3
D gene: NA
J gene: TRBJ2-5

CDR3 DNA: TGCGCCAGCAGCCAAGGCGTCACGGGATACACAGATACGCAGTATTTT
CDR3 protein: CASSQGVTGYTDTQYF
clone size: NA
V gene: TRBV4-3
D gene: NA
J gene: TRBJ2-3

CDR3 DNA: TGCGCCAGCAGCCACGGAGGGGGCGATGAGACCCAGTACTTC
CDR3 protein: CASSHGGGDETQYF
clone size: NA
V gene: TRBV5-1
D gene: NA
J gene: TRBJ2-5

CDR3 DNA: TGTGCCAGCAGCTTAACGAACCTAGCGGGAGGCGCAGATACGCAGTATTTT
CDR3 protein: CASSLTNLAGGADTQYF
clone size: NA
V gene: TRBV7-3
D gene: TRBD2
J gene: TRBJ2-3

CDR3 DNA: TGTGCCAGCAGCTTAGGAGCAAGGAAGAATTCACCCCTCCACTTT
CDR3 protein: CASSLGARKNSPLHF
clone size: once
V gene: TRBV7-2
D gene: NA
J gene: TRBJ1-6

CDR3 DNA: TGTGCCAGCAGCCCCACCGGGGGCGCGACAGATACGCAGTATTTT
CDR3 protein: CASSPTGGATDTQYF
clone size: few
V gene: TRBV7-9
D gene: NA
J gene: TRBJ2-3

CDR3 DNA: TGTGCCAGCTCACGCACAGGTTCGGGTGAAGCTTTCTTT
CDR3 protein: CASSRTGSGEAFF
clone size: NA
V gene: TRBV18
D gene: NA
J gene: TRBJ1-1

CDR3 DNA: TGTGCCAGCAGCTTAGAGGGGGGCGGGAGGAATGAGCAGTTCTTC
CDR3 protein: CASSLEGGGRNEQFF
clone size: few
V gene: TRBV7-2
D gene: TRBD2
J gene: TRBJ2-1

CDR3 DNA: TGTGCCAGCAGTTCTGACACTACTCCGAATAACTATGGCTACACCTTC
CDR3 protein: CASSSDTTPNNYGYTF
clone size: NA
V gene: TRBV27
D gene: NA
J gene: TRBJ1-2

CDR3 DNA: TGTGCCACCAGCAGAGATTTCGGACAGGGCACAGATACGCAGTATTTT
CDR3 protein: CATSRDFGQGTDTQYF
clone size: NA
V gene: TRBV15
D gene: TRBD1
J gene: TRBJ2-3

CDR3 DNA: TGTGCCAGCAGCCCCGTGGGGCGGGGGGTGACAGATACGCAGTATTTT
CDR3 protein: CASSPVGRGVTDTQYF
clone size: NA
V gene: TRBV7-2
D gene: TRBD2
J gene: TRBJ2-3

CDR3 DNA: TGCGCCAGCAGCCAAGAGTACTGGAGTGAGACCCAGTACTTC
CDR3 protein: CASSQEYWSETQYF
clone size: many
V gene: TRBV4-3
D gene: NA
J gene: TRBJ2-5

CDR3 DNA: TGTGCCAGCTCACCACCTGTCCCCTACGAGCAGTACTTC
CDR3 protein: CASSPPVPYEQYF
clone size: few
V gene: TRBV18
D gene: NA
J gene: TRBJ2-7

CDR3 DNA: TGTGCCAGCAGTAGGGGACTAGCGGTTCAAGAGACCCAGTACTTC
CDR3 protein: CASSRGLAVQETQYF
clone size: few
V gene: TRBV27
D gene: TRBD2
J gene: TRBJ2-5

CDR3 DNA: TGCGCCAGCAGCTTGGTCGCTAGCGGGGTCGGGGAGACCCAGTACTTC
CDR3 protein: CASSLVASGVGETQYF
clone size: NA
V gene: TRBV5-1
D gene: TRBD2
J gene: TRBJ2-5

CDR3 DNA: TGCAGTGCTAGCGGTTTCAATGAGCAGTTCTTC
CDR3 protein: CSASGFNEQFF
clone size: few
V gene: TRBV20-1
D gene: NA
J gene: TRBJ2-1

CDR3 DNA: TGTGCCAGCAGCTTACTCGGGACACCCCTATACGAGCAGTACTTC
CDR3 protein: CASSLLGTPLYEQYF
clone size: NA
V gene: TRBV7-2
D gene: NA
J gene: TRBJ2-7

CDR3 DNA: TGCAGCGCCTCCGGACTAGCGGGAGTAACCCCCTACGAGCAGTACTTC
CDR3 protein: CSASGLAGVTPYEQYF
clone size: many
V gene: TRBV29-1
D gene: TRBD2
J gene: TRBJ2-7

CDR3 DNA: TGTGCCAGCAGTTACCCCGGGACAGATTTAGCTAACTATGGCTACACCTTC
CDR3 protein: CASSYPGTDLANYGYTF
clone size: NA
V gene: TRBV6-6
D gene: TRBD1
J gene: TRBJ1-2

CDR3 DNA: TGTGCCAGCGAAACAGGGGGCTTGAAGACCCAGTACTTC
CDR3 protein: CASETGGLKTQYF
clone size: NA
V gene: TRBV2
D gene: TRBD1
J gene: TRBJ2-5

CDR3 DNA: TGCAGTGCTAGAGAGTTTGGGCTAGCGGGGATCGCGAAGACCCAGTACTTC
CDR3 protein: CSAREFGLAGIAKTQYF
clone size: NA
V gene: TRBV20-1
D gene: TRBD2
J gene: TRBJ2-5

CDR3 DNA: TGCAGCGGTCGGACAGGGTCGCCCACTGAAGCTTTCTTT
CDR3 protein: CSGRTGSPTEAFF
clone size: NA
V gene: TRBV29-1
D gene: TRBD1
J gene: TRBJ1-1

CDR3 DNA: TGTGCCAGCAGCTTGTGGGGGAGGGGTTTCTTCGGAGAGACCCAGTACTTC
CDR3 protein: CASSLWGRGFFGETQYF
clone size: NA
V gene: TRBV5-6
D gene: TRBD2
J gene: TRBJ2-5

CDR3 DNA: TGCAGTGCAAGAGGGGGAAAAGGGCGCCACAATGAGCAGTTCTTC
CDR3 protein: CSARGGKGRHNEQFF
clone size: NA
V gene: TRBV20-1
D gene: NA
J gene: TRBJ2-1

CDR3 DNA: TGTGCCAGCAGTCCCTTAGTCCTGCGTACGCAGTATTTT
CDR3 protein: CASSPLVLRTQYF
clone size: NA
V gene: TRBV6-5
D gene: NA
J gene: TRBJ2-3

CDR3 DNA: TGTGCCAGCAGATCTATGGCTCGGAGCTCCTACGAGCAGTACTTC
CDR3 protein: CASRSMARSSYEQYF
clone size: NA
V gene: TRBV3-1
D gene: NA
J gene: TRBJ2-7